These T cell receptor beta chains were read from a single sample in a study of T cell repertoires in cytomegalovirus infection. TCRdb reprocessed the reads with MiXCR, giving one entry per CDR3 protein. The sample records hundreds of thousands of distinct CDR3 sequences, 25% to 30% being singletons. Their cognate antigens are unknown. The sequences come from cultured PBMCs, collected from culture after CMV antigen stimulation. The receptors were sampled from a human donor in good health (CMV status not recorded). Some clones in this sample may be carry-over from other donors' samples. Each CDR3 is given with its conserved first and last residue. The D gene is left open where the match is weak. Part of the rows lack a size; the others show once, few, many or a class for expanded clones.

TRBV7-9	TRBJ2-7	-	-	CASSLGTYGLRDEQYF	TGTGCCAGCAGCTTAGGAACGTATGGTCTAAGGGACGAGCAGTACTTC
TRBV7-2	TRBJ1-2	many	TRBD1	CASSLEGAGYTF	TGTGCCAGCAGCTTAGAGGGGGCTGGCTACACCTTC
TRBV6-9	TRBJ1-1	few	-	CASSYGWEARTEAFF	TGTGCCAGCAGTTACGGGTGGGAAGCGAGAACTGAAGCTTTCTTT
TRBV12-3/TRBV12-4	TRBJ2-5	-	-	CASSLVRDTLYQETQYF	TGTGCCAGCAGTTTAGTCCGGGACACCCTGTACCAAGAGACCCAGTACTTC
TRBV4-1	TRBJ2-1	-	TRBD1	CASSQGQGSIYVQFF	TGCGCCAGCAGCCAAGGACAGGGGTCCATCTACGTGCAGTTCTTC
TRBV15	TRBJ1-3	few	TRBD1	CATIDRDSGNTIYF	TGTGCCACCATCGACAGGGACTCTGGAAACACCATATATTTT
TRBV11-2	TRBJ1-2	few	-	CASSFSEYGYTF	TGTGCCAGCAGCTTTTCAGAGTATGGCTACACCTTC
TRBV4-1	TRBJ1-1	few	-	CASSQAVQLEAFF	TGCGCCAGCAGCCAAGCGGTCCAGTTAGAAGCTTTCTTT
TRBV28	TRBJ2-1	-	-	CASSFTRDFNEQFF	TGTGCCAGCAGTTTTACCCGGGACTTCAATGAGCAGTTCTTC
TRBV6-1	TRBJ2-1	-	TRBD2	CASRTSGSSYNEQFF	TGTGCCAGCAGGACTAGCGGGAGCTCCTACAATGAGCAGTTCTTC
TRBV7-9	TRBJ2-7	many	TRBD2	CASSSGLAGAEQYF	TGTGCCAGCAGCTCGGGACTAGCGGGGGCCGAGCAGTACTTC
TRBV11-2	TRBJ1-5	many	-	CASSLNPGVDQPQHF	TGTGCCAGCAGCTTAAACCCAGGGGTGGATCAGCCCCAGCATTTT
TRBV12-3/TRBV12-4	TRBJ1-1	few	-	CASSLQQGNTEAFF	TGTGCCAGCAGTTTACAGCAGGGAAACACTGAAGCTTTCTTT
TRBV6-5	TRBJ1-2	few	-	CASSYGQGMGYTF	TGTGCCAGCAGTTACGGGCAGGGCATGGGCTACACCTTC
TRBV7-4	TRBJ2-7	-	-	CASSLDGGPVYEQYF	TGTGCCAGCAGCTTAGACGGAGGGCCCGTATACGAGCAGTACTTC
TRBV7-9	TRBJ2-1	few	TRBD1	CASSLGTDSYNEQFF	TGTGCCAGCAGCCTAGGGACAGACTCCTACAATGAGCAGTTCTTC
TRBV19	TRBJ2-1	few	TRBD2	CASSTLAGNYNEQFF	TGTGCCAGTAGTACACTAGCGGGGAACTACAATGAGCAGTTCTTC
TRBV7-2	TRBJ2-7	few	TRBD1	CASSLDGQGALEQYF	TGTGCCAGCAGCTTAGATGGACAGGGGGCGCTTGAGCAGTACTTC
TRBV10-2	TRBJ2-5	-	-	CASAQTEETQYF	TGCGCCAGCGCACAGACCGAAGAGACCCAGTACTTC
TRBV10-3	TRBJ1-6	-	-	CASSPSNSPLHF	TGTGCCAGTTCTCCTTCGAATTCACCCCTCCACTTT
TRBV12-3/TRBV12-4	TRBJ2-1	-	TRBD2	CASRLAGALIHNEQFF	TGTGCCAGCAGGCTAGCGGGGGCCCTTATACACAATGAGCAGTTCTTC
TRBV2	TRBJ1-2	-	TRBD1	CASSAQGAKGYTF	TGTGCCAGCAGTGCACAGGGGGCGAAGGGCTACACCTTC
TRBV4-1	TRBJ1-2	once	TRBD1	CASSQDGPDRGLGYTF	TGCGCCAGCAGCCAAGACGGGCCGGACAGGGGGCTTGGCTACACCTTC
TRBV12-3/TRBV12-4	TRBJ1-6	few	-	CASSLAPGVGSPLHF	TGTGCCAGCAGTTTAGCACCGGGGGTAGGTTCACCCCTCCACTTT
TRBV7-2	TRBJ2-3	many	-	CASSRPPDTQYF	TGTGCCAGCAGCCGACCCCCAGATACGCAGTATTTT
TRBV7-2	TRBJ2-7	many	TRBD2	CASSFKPGLAGGTYEQYF	TGTGCCAGCAGCTTCAAACCGGGACTAGCGGGAGGTACCTACGAGCAGTACTTC
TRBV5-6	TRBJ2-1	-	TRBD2	CASSRLASGYNEQFF	TGTGCCAGCAGCCGTCTGGCTAGCGGATACAATGAGCAGTTCTTC
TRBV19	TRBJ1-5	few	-	CASSNHYSNQPQHF	TGTGCCAGTAGTAACCACTATAGCAATCAGCCCCAGCATTTT
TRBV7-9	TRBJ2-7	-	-	CASSLVHGTYEQYF	TGTGCCAGCAGCTTAGTCCACGGAACCTACGAGCAGTACTTC
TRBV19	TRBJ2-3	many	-	CASSIEDRRGTDTQYF	TGTGCCAGTAGTATAGAAGACAGGAGGGGCACAGATACGCAGTATTTT
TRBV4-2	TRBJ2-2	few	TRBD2	CASSQGLREGTGELFF	TGTGCCAGCAGCCAAGGGTTACGGGAGGGCACCGGGGAGCTGTTTTTT
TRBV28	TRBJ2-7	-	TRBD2	CASSSLGLGSRRNYEQYF	TGTGCCAGCAGTTCATTGGGACTAGGTAGCCGACGGAACTACGAGCAGTACTTC
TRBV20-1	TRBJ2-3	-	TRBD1	CSANRDRGSTDTQYF	TGCAGTGCTAACCGGGACAGGGGGTCCACAGATACGCAGTATTTT
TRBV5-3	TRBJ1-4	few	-	CASSPESATNEKLFF	TGTGCCAGCAGCCCGGAAAGTGCGACTAATGAAAAACTGTTTTTT
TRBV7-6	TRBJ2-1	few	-	CASSHAGSYNEQFF	TGTGCCAGCAGCCATGCAGGGTCCTACAATGAGCAGTTCTTC
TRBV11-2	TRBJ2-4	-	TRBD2	CASSSWEGRRNIQYF	TGTGCCAGCAGCTCCTGGGAGGGACGGAGAAACATTCAGTACTTC
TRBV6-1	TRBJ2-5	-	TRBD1	CASRRDRGSLETQYF	TGTGCCAGCAGACGAGACAGGGGGTCTTTAGAGACCCAGTACTTC
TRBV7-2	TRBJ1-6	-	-	CASSFRGSSYNSPLHF	TGTGCCAGCAGCTTCAGGGGAAGCTCCTATAATTCACCCCTCCACTTT
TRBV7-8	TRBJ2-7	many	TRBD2	CASSPFRGQGATSGPSYEQYF	TGTGCCAGCAGCCCCTTTAGGGGGCAGGGGGCGACTAGCGGGCCAAGTTACGAGCAGTACTTC
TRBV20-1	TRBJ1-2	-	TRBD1	CSARVLQGAGGYTF	TGCAGTGCTAGAGTCCTACAGGGGGCGGGTGGCTACACCTTC
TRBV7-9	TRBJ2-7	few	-	CASSPPGSRSKGSSYEQYF	TGTGCCAGCAGCCCCCCAGGGAGCCGATCTAAGGGGTCCTCCTACGAGCAGTACTTC
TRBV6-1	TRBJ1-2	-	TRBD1	CASSFIQGNYGYTF	TGTGCCAGCAGTTTCATACAGGGGAACTATGGCTACACCTTC
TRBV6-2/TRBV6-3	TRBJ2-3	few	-	CASSYVQSTDTQYF	TGTGCCAGCAGTTACGTCCAGTCCACAGATACGCAGTATTTT
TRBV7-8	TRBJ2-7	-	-	CASTPTGGSYEQYF	TGTGCCAGCACCCCTACAGGCGGTTCCTACGAGCAGTACTTC
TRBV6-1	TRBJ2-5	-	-	CASSELGEETQYF	TGTGCCAGCAGTGAATTGGGAGAAGAGACCCAGTACTTC
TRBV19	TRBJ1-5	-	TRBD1	CASHLTGINQPQHF	TGTGCCAGTCATCTGACAGGGATCAATCAGCCCCAGCATTTT
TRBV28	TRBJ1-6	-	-	CASSPEGGVGSPLHF	TGTGCCAGCAGTCCCGAGGGGGGGGTGGGTTCACCCCTCCACTTT
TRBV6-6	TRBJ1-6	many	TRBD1	CASSYSGTANSPLHF	TGTGCCAGCAGTTACTCCGGGACAGCGAATTCACCCCTCCACTTT
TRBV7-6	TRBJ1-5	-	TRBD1	CASSLLQGGDQPQHF	TGTGCCAGCAGCTTATTGCAGGGGGGCGATCAGCCCCAGCATTTT
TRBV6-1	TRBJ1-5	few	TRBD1	CASRGTAASNQPQHF	TGTGCCAGCAGGGGGACAGCCGCAAGTAATCAGCCCCAGCATTTT